The 11 T cell receptor beta chains presented below share a single source sample, sequenced in a study of T cell repertoires in cytomegalovirus infection. These receptors are not linked to any known antigen. TCRdb recomputed calls from the reads with MiXCR, one row per CDR3 protein. The table shows a few hundred thousand distinct CDR3 sequences, with 33% occurring only once. Sequenced material: cultured PBMCs, taken from culture after CMV antigen stimulation. Receptor source: a human donor in good health (CMV status not recorded). Some clones in this sample may be carry-over from other donors' samples.

This clonotype has just one count. The chain recombines TRBV29-1 with TRBJ2-3, with D perhaps matching TRBD2 (6 bases). Germline CDR1 and CDR2: SQVTM and ANQGSEA. The CDR3 is made up of 15 amino acids. V gave up 8 bases and J gave up 1 base, with 19 bases separating them. In DNA, the CDR3 is TGCAGCCCCCTAGGAGGGGCGACCGGCACAGATACGCAGTATTTT. It is translated as CSPLGGATGTDTQYF.

This clonotype was seen only a few times. This chain links TRBV7-4 with TRBJ2-7, with 9 nucleotides matching TRBD2. Trimming at V came to 5 bases and at J to 2 bases, leaving 7 bases not matched to a gene. The CDR3 totals 15 residues. Per the germline V gene, CDR1 is SGHVT and CDR2 is SQSDAQ. The DNA of the CDR3 is TGTGCCAGCAGCCACCCAAGACTAGCGGCCTACGAGCAGTACGTC. Its protein product is CASSHPRLAAYEQYV.

The sample holds a few counts of this clonotype. The V and J genes are TRBV9 and TRBJ1-1, with D possibly being TRBD1 (6 bases). Trimming stripped 0 bases from V and 2 bases from J, with 17 bases between. Germline CDR1 SGDLS, CDR2 YYNGEE. This CDR3 has 17 residues. The DNA of the CDR3 is TGTGCCAGCAGCGTAGGAATGGCAGGGGAGGTAAACACTGAAGCTTTCTTT. Its protein is CASSVGMAGEVNTEAFF.

A remark on this clonotype: One end of the junction is discordant with germline, which a read error may explain. The rearrangement links TRBV28 to TRBJ1-4; possible D gene TRBD1, 6 bases. Germline CDR1 is MDHEN and CDR2 is SYDVKM. The CDR3 totals 15 residues. The CDR3 here is CVSSLISRGNEKLFF. CDR3 bases: TGTGTCAGCAGCCTAATTTCCAGGGGAAATGAAAAACTGTTTTTT.

About this clonotype itself: An end of the junction differs from the germline gene, which may be a read error. The chain combines TRBV28 with TRBJ2-5, with unresolved D. CDR3 length: 13 amino acids. The germline V gene encodes CDR1 MDHEN and CDR2 SYDVKM. The CDR3 DNA reads as TGTGCCAGTAGTTTGCAGTCCCAAGAGACCCAGTACTTC. This gives the protein CASSLQSQETQYF.

The J gene is TRBJ2-1, the V gene TRBV5-5; no firm D call. The CDR3 covers 16 residues. Germline V CDR1 and CDR2: SGHKS, YYEKEE (reference sequence). The ends were cut back, 4 bases at V and 6 bases at J, with 20 bases in the middle. CDR3 residues: CASSPTSASPLNEQFF. CDR3 DNA: TGTGCCAGCAGCCCAACTTCGGCGAGCCCCCTCAATGAGCAGTTCTTC.

Details on this clonotype: It is likely a read error, because the conserved phenylalanine at the end of the CDR3 is missing. The V gene is TRBV20-1, the J gene TRBJ1-5; D remains unclear. The CDR3 totals 12 residues. Germline-derived CDR1 and CDR2 are DFQATT and SNEGSKA (reference sequence). The germline V and J ends were trimmed by 4 bases and 2 bases, with 6 bases remaining between them. The CDR3 DNA is TGCAGTGCTAATAGGGGCAATCAGCCCCAGCATATT. This translates into CSANRGNQPQHI.

The V and J genes are TRBV27 and TRBJ2-1; D uncertain. This CDR3 contains 15 residues. Looked up from germline, CDR1 is MNHEY and CDR2 is SMNVEV (reference sequence). Deletions cut 4 bases from V and 2 bases from J, with 12 bases between. In DNA form, the CDR3 reads TGTGCCAGCAGTTCTAATTACGCCACCTACAATGAGCAGTTCTTC. Amino acid sequence: CASSSNYATYNEQFF.

The table lists this clonotype with a few counts. V usage is TRBV27 and J usage is TRBJ2-3; D call uncertain. Looked up from germline, CDR1 is MNHEY and CDR2 is SMNVEV (reference sequence). The CDR3 covers 12 residues. Trimming took 8 bases from V and 4 from J, leaving 10 bases between them. The CDR3 reads CASGRGADTQYF. As DNA, the CDR3 is TGTGCCAGCGGACGAGGAGCAGATACGCAGTATTTT.

This clonotype was observed a few times. The chain joins TRBV7-8 to TRBJ1-1; D gene ambiguous. V lost 5 bases, J lost 1 base, and 11 bases lay in between. Germline V CDR1 and CDR2: SGHVS, FQNEAQ. CDR3 length: 14 residues. The CDR3 protein is CASSQPGENTEAFF. The CDR3 DNA follows: TGTGCCAGCAGCCAACCGGGTGAGAACACTGAAGCTTTCTTT.

This clonotype came up a few times. This chain links TRBV6-2 or TRBV6-3 with TRBJ2-1; 15 bases match TRBD2. The CDR3 consists of 17 residues. V dropped 2 bases and J dropped 1; count of bases not matched to a gene: 0. Germline assignment: CDR1 MNHEY and CDR2 SVGEGT. CDR3 nucleotides: TGTGCCAGCAGTTACGGACTAGCGGGAGGGTCCTACAATGAGCAGTTCTTC. Protein sequence: CASSYGLAGGSYNEQFF.